These 21 T cell receptor beta chains came from one sample sequenced in a study of cytomegalovirus exposure and HLA in healthy donors. The PCR made use of 60 Vbeta and 13 Jbeta primers. Clones were sequenced by immunoSEQ multiplex PCR, and TCRdb holds only the in-frame ones, with some missing. The sample comprises approximately 170,000 clones, around 80% of which are singletons, and less than 3% rests with the top ten. Source material: PBMCs. The receptor set was obtained from a male donor in good health and CMV-seronegative.

This rearrangement joins TRBV5-6 to TRBJ2-2; the match to TRBD2 covers 8 bases. The V and J ends lost 2 bases and 1 base, in that order; junction bases with no gene match: 4. Germline CDR1 SGHDT, CDR2 YYEEEE. The CDR3 sequence is 16 residues long. The CDR3 protein is CASSFGAGGNTGELFF. CDR3 in DNA: TGTGCCAGCAGCTTCGGGGCGGGGGGGAACACCGGGGAGCTGTTTTTT.

V gene TRBV6-1 combines with J gene TRBJ2-5, with 10 bases aligning to TRBD2. This CDR3 has 16 residues. The trim removed 2 bases at V and 2 bases at J, leaving 5 bases unmatched. Germline-derived CDR1 and CDR2 are MNHNS and SASEGT. The CDR3 nucleotides read TGTGCCAGCAGTGAAAGCGGGGGGGGTAAACAAGAGACCCAGTACTTC. Encoded protein: CASSESGGGKQETQYF.

This chain uses TRBV29-1 with TRBJ1-2, with D uncertain. The CDR3 runs to 11 residues. V was shortened by 1 base and J by 7 bases, with 7 bases between the two germline ends. CDR1 is SQVTM, CDR2 ANQGSEA, per germline. The CDR3 DNA reads as TGCAGCGTTGAAGTGAGGGTTGGCTACACCTTC. It specifies CSVEVRVGYTF.

The chain couples TRBV4-1 to TRBJ1-6; 8 bases map to TRBD1. The germline V gene encodes CDR1 MGHRA and CDR2 YSYEKL. Unmatched junction bases numbered 9, after V lost 0 bases and J lost 14 bases. The CDR3 has 15 amino acids. CDR3 DNA sequence: TGCGCCAGCAGCCAAGATATAGGACAGGGCGATACCCTCCACTTT. This translates into CASSQDIGQGDTLHF.

The chain carries TRBV28 and TRBJ2-7; 8 bases are a match to TRBD1. This CDR3 contains 14 residues. CDR1 and CDR2 from the germline V gene are MDHEN and SYDVKM. Trimming removed 8 bases from V and 4 bases from J; junction bases left unmatched: 10. CDR3 coding DNA: TGTGCCAGCCAGGGCCCAGGGGGCAATTACGAGCAGTACTTC. The encoded protein is CASQGPGGNYEQYF.

This chain joins TRBV10-3 and TRBJ2-2; 7 bases are shared with TRBD2. In germline, CDR1 is ENHRY, CDR2 SYGVKD. The CDR3 is 14 residues long. V shed 5 bases and J 4 bases; nucleotides not matched to a gene: 4. CDR3 in DNA: TGTGCCATCAGTTGGGAGGGGAGCACCGGGGAGCTGTTTTTT. Amino acids: CAISWEGSTGELFF.

V and J are TRBV11-2 and TRBJ2-2, with D possibly being TRBD2 (5 bases). The CDR3 has 13 amino acids. Germline assignment: CDR1 SGHAT and CDR2 FQNNGV. V lost 5 bases to trimming and J lost 4 bases, with 8 bases between them. As DNA, the CDR3 is TGTGCCAGCAGCCCCAGCGGCACCGGGGAGCTGTTTTTT. It specifies CASSPSGTGELFF.

This rearrangement joins TRBV19 to TRBJ1-5; D not resolved. V dropped 5 bases and J dropped 4 bases, with 6 bases sitting between them. The germline gives CDR1 LNHDA, CDR2 SQIVND (reference sequence). The CDR3 contains 12 residues. CDR3 nucleotide sequence: TGTGCCAGTAGTTCCAGGAATCAGCCCCAGCATTTT. This sequence encodes CASSSRNQPQHF. Full variable domain (remainder filled in from reference TRBV19 and TRBJ1-5): DGGITQSPKYLFRKEGQNVTLSCEQNLNHDAMYWYRQDPGQGLRLIYYSQIVNDFQKGDIAEGYSVSREKKESFPLTVTSAQKNPTAFYLCASSSRNQPQHFGDGTRLSIL.

The gene calls are TRBV11-2 and TRBJ2-6; unclear D gene. This CDR3 has 15 residues. Germline V gives CDR1 SGHAT, CDR2 FQNNGV. With 5 bases removed from V and 0 bases from J, the gap between germline ends came to 8 bases. In DNA, the CDR3 is TGTGCCAGCAGCCGCCGTAGCTCTGGGGCCAACGTCCTGACTTTC. It specifies CASSRRSSGANVLTF.

In its sample, this clone was seen a few times. J is TRBJ1-1 and V is TRBV5-1, with TRBD1 matching 7 bases. The CDR3 extends over 15 amino acids. Unmatched junction bases numbered 2, after V lost 0 bases and J lost 0 bases. Germline V gene data show CDR1 as SGHRS and CDR2 as YFSETQ. CDR3 in amino acids: CASSLGGQLNTEAFF. CDR3 DNA: TGCGCCAGCAGCTTGGGGGGACAGCTGAACACTGAAGCTTTCTTT.

J is TRBJ1-1 and V is TRBV2; 8 bases match TRBD1. The V segment lost 7 bases and the J segment 10 bases; nucleotides outside the gene matches: 8. In germline, CDR1 is SNHLY, CDR2 FYNNEI. This CDR3 region has 12 residues. CDR3 bases: TGTGCCAGCATCCTGGGAGGACAGGGAGCTTTCTTT. Its translation: CASILGGQGAFF.

V gene TRBV7-9 combines with J gene TRBJ2-3, with 13 bases lining up with TRBD2. CDR3 length equals 16 residues. The germline V gene encodes CDR1 SEHNR and CDR2 FQNEAQ (reference sequence). J lost 11 bases, V lost 7 bases, and 15 bases had no gene match. The CDR3 DNA is TGTGCCAGCACCCCAGAACCGGGACTAGCGGGGTTAGTGCAGTATTTT. As protein: CASTPEPGLAGLVQYF.

This clone was observed a single time. The chain combines TRBV29-1 with TRBJ2-5; D uncertain. With the DNA end fitting TRBJ2-7 better, the J assignment may be wrong. Germline CDR1 is SQVTM and CDR2 is ANQGSEA. The CDR3 spans 14 residues. The CDR3 DNA follows: TGCAGCGTTGAAGATCAGACTCGTCCCTACGAGCAGTACTTC. It yields the protein CSVEDQTRPYEQYF.

This chain uses TRBV10-3 with TRBJ2-5, with D unclear. The germline V gene has CDR1 ENHRY and CDR2 SYGVKD. Trimming cost V 0 bases and J 2 bases, with 7 bases left between them. The CDR3 runs to 14 residues. CDR3 loop: CAISESERQETQYF. The CDR3 DNA sequence: TGTGCCATCAGTGAGTCGGAGAGGCAAGAGACCCAGTACTTC.

The V and J genes are TRBV7-8 and TRBJ1-5; 8 bases are shared with TRBD1. Germline V lookup: CDR1 SGHVS, CDR2 FQNEAQ. Trimming took 4 bases from V and 7 from J; bases not matched to a gene: 9. CDR3 size: 15 residues. CDR3 DNA: TGTGCCAGCAGCTCCGACAGGGGTACGGGGCAGCCCCAGCATTTT. Protein product: CASSSDRGTGQPQHF.

This sequence joins TRBV27 and TRBJ2-1; perhaps TRBD2 as D (6 bases). This CDR3 has 16 amino acids. V gave up 3 bases and J gave up 10 bases, with 22 bases separating them. Per the germline V gene, CDR1 is MNHEY and CDR2 is SMNVEV (reference sequence). For the CDR3, the DNA is TGTGCCAGCAGTTTTCTTAGCGGAGTCGCCTCTCTCGAGCAGTTCTTC. As protein: CASSFLSGVASLEQFF.

This chain connects TRBV19 to TRBJ2-7; 8 nucleotides match TRBD2. Germline V lookup: CDR1 LNHDA, CDR2 SQIVND (reference sequence). CDR3 length: 16 amino acids. With V trimmed by 5 bases and J by 5 bases, 14 bases remained unmatched. The CDR3 protein is CASSFRSTSGFNEQYF. The CDR3 nucleotides read TGTGCCAGTAGTTTCCGCAGTACTAGCGGATTTAACGAGCAGTACTTC.

The chain has TRBV5-1 and TRBJ2-7; 8 nucleotides line up with TRBD1. Germline CDR1 and CDR2: SGHRS and YFSETQ. The CDR3 has 14 residues. The trim removed 6 bases at V and 6 bases at J, leaving 11 bases unmatched. The DNA of the CDR3 is TGCGCCAGCATGATTACGCCAGGGGGCGTCGAGCAGTACTTC. Its translation: CASMITPGGVEQYF.

CDR3 amino acids: CASTRRGETQYF. As DNA, the CDR3 is TGTGCCAGCACCCGAAGGGGGGAGACCCAGTACTTC. This chain uses TRBV6-5 with TRBJ2-5, with a tentative D call TRBD1 (6 bases). Germline V CDR1 and CDR2: MNHEY, SVGAGI. The CDR3 has 12 residues. The ends were cut back, 7 bases at V and 5 bases at J, with 11 bases in the middle.

The chain uses TRBV28 and TRBJ1-3; TRBD1 is a possible D gene (6 bases). The CDR3 covers 16 residues. In germline, CDR1 is MDHEN, CDR2 SYDVKM. V lost 6 bases and J 4 bases, leaving 19 bases between the germline ends. The CDR3 loop reads CASSPLDRRSGNTIYF. Here the CDR3 DNA reads TGTGCCAGCAGCCCCCTCGACAGGCGATCCGGAAACACCATATATTTT.

This clone was seen a single time. The genes are TRBV10-1 and TRBJ2-7, with 11 bases matching TRBD1. The CDR3 covers 15 residues. Germline trimming cut 4 bases from V and 0 bases from J; bases unmatched to any gene: 2. The germline gives CDR1 WNHNN, CDR2 SYGVQD (reference sequence). The CDR3, as DNA: TGCGCCAGCAGTGCCGGGACAGGGGGCTCCTACGAGCAGTACTTC. This encodes CASSAGTGGSYEQYF.